Following are 9 T cell receptor beta chains from one sample sequenced in a study of OX40 agonist ivuxolimab in advanced cancers. TCRdb's copy holds only in-frame clones and misses some; the assay was immunoSEQ multiplex PCR. Of approximately 130,000 clones listed, more than 85% are singletons. The sample in question was CD4+ or CD8+ T cells sorted from blood, obtained in a trial of the OX40 agonist ivuxolimab. These receptors came from an adult with an advanced solid tumor such as melanoma, head and neck, liver or kidney cancer.

The genes are TRBV5-1 and TRBJ2-6; TRBD1 aligns across 7 bases. The CDR3 covers 15 residues. The V gene end was trimmed by 4 bases and the J gene end by 2 bases; junction bases not matched to a gene: 3. Germline V CDR1 and CDR2: SGHRS, YFSETQ. CDR3 bases: TGCGCCAGCAGCGACCAGGGGGCTGGGGCCAACGTCCTGACTTTC. Its protein is CASSDQGAGANVLTF.

The gene calls are TRBV7-3 and TRBJ2-1; 7 bases fit TRBD2. Germline CDR1 SGHTA, CDR2 FQGTGA. The trim removed 5 bases at V and 3 bases at J, leaving 7 bases unmatched. The CDR3 covers 15 residues. The CDR3 loop reads CASSPGSSGYNEQFF. In DNA, the CDR3 is TGTGCCAGCAGCCCCGGCTCTAGCGGCTACAATGAGCAGTTCTTC.

The gene calls are TRBV18 and TRBJ1-1; the D is unclear. The ends were cut back, 3 bases at V and 8 bases at J, with 10 bases in the middle. The V gene's germline CDR1 is KGHSH and CDR2 LQKENI. The CDR3 is made up of 12 amino acids. In nucleotides, the CDR3 is TGTGCCAGCTCACCTGAAAGAGGGGAAGCTTTCTTT. Encoded protein: CASSPERGEAFF.

The chain links TRBV4-1 to TRBJ2-1; D call uncertain. The V gene lost 5 bases and the J gene lost 2 bases, with 7 bases spanning the gap. From germline, CDR1 is MGHRA and CDR2 YSYEKL. There are 13 residues in the CDR3. The CDR3 loop reads CASSWIAYNEQFF. The CDR3 DNA reads as TGCGCCAGCAGCTGGATAGCCTACAATGAGCAGTTCTTC.

V usage is TRBV18 and J usage is TRBJ1-1; 12 nucleotides align to TRBD1. Unmatched junction bases numbered 8, after V lost 1 base and J lost 5 bases. Germline lookup yields CDR1 KGHSH and CDR2 LQKENI. The CDR3 runs to 17 residues. This CDR3 reads CASSPQLAGQGATEAFF. For the CDR3, the DNA is TGTGCCAGCTCACCACAATTGGCGGGACAGGGGGCGACTGAAGCTTTCTTT.

CDR3 DNA sequence: TGTGCCAGCAGCCCTTGGAAGGAGACCCAGTACTTC. Its protein is CASSPWKETQYF. The chain combines TRBV11-2 with TRBJ2-5; D gene ambiguous. The germline V and J ends were trimmed by 5 bases and 5 bases, with 9 bases remaining between them. The CDR3 has 12 amino acids. Germline V gives CDR1 SGHAT, CDR2 FQNNGV. The full variable domain, completed using reference TRBV11-2 and TRBJ2-5, is EAGVAQSPRYKIIEKRQSVAFWCNPISGHATLYWYQQILGQGPKLLIQFQNNGVVDDSQLPKDRFSAERLKGVDSTLKIQPAKLEDSAVYLCASSPWKETQYFGPGTRLLVL.

The V gene is TRBV11-1, the J gene TRBJ1-1, with D hard to call. Germline assignment: CDR1 SGHAT and CDR2 FQDESV (reference sequence). This CDR3 is 15 amino acids long. V was pared by 5 bases and J by 1 base, with 14 bases between. In DNA, the CDR3 is TGTGCCAGCAGCCGTCTCTCCGGTGCGAACACTGAAGCTTTCTTT. This translates into CASSRLSGANTEAFF.

The chain is built from TRBV15 and TRBJ2-5; D is ambiguous. This CDR3 spans 13 amino acids. Germline V CDR1 and CDR2: LNHNV, YYDKDF (reference sequence). V shed 8 bases and J shed 0 bases, with 10 bases lying between them. The CDR3 sequence is CATLHPYQETQYF. In nucleotides, the CDR3 is TGTGCCACCCTCCACCCGTACCAAGAGACCCAGTACTTC.

This clone showed up just once. The CDR3 region is CASTLQGWGTGELFF. CDR3 DNA: TGTGCCAGCACCCTCCAGGGGTGGGGCACCGGGGAGCTGTTTTTT. The chain joins TRBV2 to TRBJ2-2; possibly TRBD1 for D (6 bases). Trimming pared 7 bases from V and 4 bases from J, leaving 16 bases between. Germline CDR1 and CDR2: SNHLY and FYNNEI. The CDR3 sequence is 15 residues long.